The rows below give T cell receptor beta chains drawn from one sample of a study of blood T cell repertoires in COVID-19. Produced via immunoSEQ multiplex PCR; TCRdb's table is partial and in-frame only. Altogether approximately 430,000 clones are present, about nine tenths being singletons, with the ten largest covering roughly 1.4%. The sequenced sample was peripheral blood. These receptors came from a woman aged 30 to 39 with active or convalescent COVID-19. Each CDR3 is given with its conserved first and last residue. Each record gives: V gene, J gene, clone size, D gene, CDR3 DNA, CDR3 protein. D genes are given only for firm matches. Only part of the rows carry a size: once, few, many, or a class if the clone is expanded.

v_call: TRBV4-2; j_call: TRBJ2-1; clone_size: -; d_call: -; cdr3_nt: TGTGCCAGCAGCCAAGATGTAGCGGCGTACAATGAGCAGTTCTTC; cdr3_aa: CASSQDVAAYNEQFF
v_call: TRBV2; j_call: TRBJ2-7; clone_size: -; d_call: TRBD2; cdr3_nt: TGTGCCAGTATAGGGCTAGCGGACTCCTACGAGCAGTACTTC; cdr3_aa: CASIGLADSYEQYF
v_call: TRBV7-2; j_call: TRBJ1-5; clone_size: -; d_call: TRBD1; cdr3_nt: TGTGCCAGCAGCCACCGGGACAGAAATCAGCCCCAGCATTTT; cdr3_aa: CASSHRDRNQPQHF
v_call: TRBV5-4; j_call: TRBJ2-2; clone_size: once; d_call: -; cdr3_nt: TGTGCCAGCAGCAACGAGGGGGGGCCAACCACCGGGGAGCTGTTTTTT; cdr3_aa: CASSNEGGPTTGELFF
v_call: TRBV6-5; j_call: TRBJ1-2; clone_size: -; d_call: TRBD1; cdr3_nt: TGTGCCAGCAGTTACTCCGGACAGGGGGTTGGGTATGGCTACACCTTC; cdr3_aa: CASSYSGQGVGYGYTF
v_call: TRBV5-1; j_call: TRBJ2-3; clone_size: -; d_call: -; cdr3_nt: TGCGCCAGCAGCCTGGGCGGCACTAGCACAGATACGCAGTATTTT; cdr3_aa: CASSLGGTSTDTQYF
v_call: TRBV3-1/TRBV3-2; j_call: TRBJ1-6; clone_size: -; d_call: -; cdr3_nt: TGTGCCAGCAGCCAAGATGGGAGGGGGTATAATTCACCCCTCCACTTT; cdr3_aa: CASSQDGRGYNSPLHF
v_call: TRBV19; j_call: TRBJ2-7; clone_size: -; d_call: TRBD1; cdr3_nt: TGTGCCAGTAGTGGTAAGGTCCAGGGGGACTACGAGCAGTACTTC; cdr3_aa: CASSGKVQGDYEQYF
v_call: TRBV5-4; j_call: TRBJ2-5; clone_size: -; d_call: TRBD2; cdr3_nt: TGTGCCAGCAGCTTGACCCGGACTAGCGGGGGGAGGGGAGAGACCCAGTACTTC; cdr3_aa: CASSLTRTSGGRGETQYF
v_call: TRBV23-1; j_call: TRBJ2-5; clone_size: -; d_call: TRBD1; cdr3_nt: TGCGCCAGCAGTCGGCCGACAGGGGGACAAGAGACCCAGTACTTC; cdr3_aa: CASSRPTGGQETQYF
v_call: TRBV7-8; j_call: TRBJ1-1; clone_size: -; d_call: -; cdr3_nt: TGTGCCAGCAGCTTCATGCCGAATGGGGGGGGAGCTTTCTTT; cdr3_aa: CASSFMPNGGGAFF
v_call: TRBV6-5; j_call: TRBJ1-1; clone_size: -; d_call: TRBD1; cdr3_nt: TGTGCCAGCAGTTACTCGACCCACAGGGGAGCTGAAGCTTTCTTT; cdr3_aa: CASSYSTHRGAEAFF
v_call: TRBV5-8; j_call: TRBJ2-1; clone_size: -; d_call: TRBD2; cdr3_nt: TGTGCCAGCAGCTTCCCACTAGCGGGAGGGGGTGAGCAGTTCTTC; cdr3_aa: CASSFPLAGGGEQFF
v_call: TRBV6-5; j_call: TRBJ2-3; clone_size: -; d_call: -; cdr3_nt: TGTGCCAGCAGTTCGCTAGGAGGCGGATTAACAGATACGCAGTATTTT; cdr3_aa: CASSSLGGGLTDTQYF
v_call: TRBV7-9; j_call: TRBJ2-7; clone_size: -; d_call: TRBD2; cdr3_nt: TGTGCCAGCAGACCCACTAGCGACAGCTCCTACGAGCAGTACTTC; cdr3_aa: CASRPTSDSSYEQYF
v_call: TRBV25-1; j_call: TRBJ2-7; clone_size: -; d_call: TRBD1; cdr3_nt: TGTGCCAGCCAGACGACAGGGGTTTATACCCACGAGCAGTACTTC; cdr3_aa: CASQTTGVYTHEQYF
v_call: TRBV6-5; j_call: TRBJ1-1; clone_size: -; d_call: -; cdr3_nt: TGTGCCAGCAGTTTCAGGAACACTGAAGCTTTCTTT; cdr3_aa: CASSFRNTEAFF
v_call: TRBV19; j_call: TRBJ1-1; clone_size: -; d_call: TRBD1; cdr3_nt: TGTGCCAGTAGTACAAGGACAGGTGTCACAACGGGGCAAGCTTTCTTT; cdr3_aa: CASSTRTGVTTGQAFF
v_call: TRBV6-4; j_call: TRBJ1-1; clone_size: -; d_call: TRBD1; cdr3_nt: TGTGCCAGCAGAGAACAGGGGGCGCGTACTGAAGCTTTCTTT; cdr3_aa: CASREQGARTEAFF
v_call: TRBV5-1; j_call: TRBJ2-7; clone_size: -; d_call: TRBD1; cdr3_nt: TGCGCCAGCAGCTTGGCTCGACAGGGGTCCTCCTACGAGCAGTACTTC; cdr3_aa: CASSLARQGSSYEQYF
v_call: TRBV27; j_call: TRBJ1-5; clone_size: -; d_call: -; cdr3_nt: TGTGCCAGCGGGGTAGGGGGTCGGGGCAATCAGCCCCAGCATTTT; cdr3_aa: CASGVGGRGNQPQHF
v_call: TRBV10-3; j_call: TRBJ1-6; clone_size: -; d_call: -; cdr3_nt: TGTGCCATCAGTGAGGGGAACAGGGTTGGGGAGAATTCACCCCTCCACTTT; cdr3_aa: CAISEGNRVGENSPLHF
v_call: TRBV24-1; j_call: TRBJ2-1; clone_size: once; d_call: TRBD2; cdr3_nt: TGTGCCACCAGTGATAATAGCGGGGGGCTATACAATGAGCAGTTCTTC; cdr3_aa: CATSDNSGGLYNEQFF
v_call: TRBV6-1; j_call: TRBJ1-6; clone_size: -; d_call: -; cdr3_nt: TGTGCCAGCAGTTTTGCAGGGGATAATTCACCCCTCCACTTT; cdr3_aa: CASSFAGDNSPLHF
v_call: TRBV23-1; j_call: TRBJ1-1; clone_size: -; d_call: -; cdr3_nt: TGCGCCAGCAGTCAATCGGGGACACCTCCTGAAGCTTTCTTT; cdr3_aa: CASSQSGTPPEAFF
v_call: TRBV9; j_call: TRBJ2-1; clone_size: -; d_call: -; cdr3_nt: TGTGCCAGCAGCGTAGATAGTGTCTCCTACAATGAGCAGTTCTTC; cdr3_aa: CASSVDSVSYNEQFF
v_call: TRBV3-1/TRBV3-2; j_call: TRBJ2-1; clone_size: -; d_call: -; cdr3_nt: TGTGCCAGCAGCCATAGGGGGTCCTACAATGAGCAGTTCTTC; cdr3_aa: CASSHRGSYNEQFF
v_call: TRBV29-1; j_call: TRBJ1-3; clone_size: -; d_call: -; cdr3_nt: TGCAGCGTTGAATCGGGTAGAGAAGACGTGGACACCATATATTTT; cdr3_aa: CSVESGREDVDTIYF
v_call: TRBV5-1; j_call: TRBJ1-1; clone_size: -; d_call: -; cdr3_nt: TGCGCCAGCAGCTCTCAGACAGGAACTATGAACACTGAAGCTTTCTTT; cdr3_aa: CASSSQTGTMNTEAFF
v_call: TRBV5-1; j_call: TRBJ1-2; clone_size: -; d_call: TRBD1; cdr3_nt: TGCGCCAGCAGCAACCTCAGAGGGGGCACGGATGGCTACACCTTC; cdr3_aa: CASSNLRGGTDGYTF
v_call: TRBV18; j_call: TRBJ2-5; clone_size: -; d_call: -; cdr3_nt: TGTGCCAGCTCACGGACTGCCCACGACCCGGAGACCCAGTACTTC; cdr3_aa: CASSRTAHDPETQYF
v_call: TRBV5-3; j_call: TRBJ2-3; clone_size: once; d_call: -; cdr3_nt: TGTGCCAGAAGCTTCCCGAAGCCTAGCAAGAACACAGATACGCAGTATTTT; cdr3_aa: CARSFPKPSKNTDTQYF
v_call: TRBV19; j_call: TRBJ1-4; clone_size: -; d_call: -; cdr3_nt: TGTGCCAGTAGCATCGATCTGGGGGGTAATGAAAAACTGTTTTTT; cdr3_aa: CASSIDLGGNEKLFF
v_call: TRBV11-3; j_call: TRBJ2-1; clone_size: -; d_call: -; cdr3_nt: TGTGCCAGCAGCCGTGGGGGGACAGCTAAGCAGTTCTTC; cdr3_aa: CASSRGGTAKQFF
v_call: TRBV25-1; j_call: TRBJ2-7; clone_size: -; d_call: TRBD1; cdr3_nt: TGTGCCAGCATATCTACTCGGGGACAGGGACCCACCTACGAGCAGTACTTC; cdr3_aa: CASISTRGQGPTYEQYF